The clone carrying this TCR beta chain occurred a few times. In the source study's methods: It was from reference gene primer amplification that nucleated cell counts were estimated. TCRdb's copy holds only in-frame clones and misses some; the assay was immunoSEQ multiplex PCR. V and J calls and clone size are as listed in that table; D and trimming were resolved from the DNA. Of 200,000 to 250,000 clones in the sample, more than 85% are singletons; the top ten hold about 2.9%. The sample originates from a study of blood T cell repertoires in COVID-19. On the study more broadly: Researchers got acute and convalescent COVID-19 samples from the United States, Italy and Spain. Sample material is recorded as cDNA or gDNA derived from T cells, B-cell-depleted T cells, or PBMCs.

CDR1 is SEHNR, CDR2 FQNEAQ, per germline (reference sequence). This CDR3 region has 14 residues. With V trimmed by 3 bases and J by 8 bases, 5 bases remained unmatched. The specimen sequenced was peripheral blood. The receptor's source is a man aged 55-75 years with acute or convalescent COVID-19. The chain has TRBV7-9 and TRBJ2-2; 8 positions agree with TRBD1. The CDR3 nucleotides read TGTGCCAGCAGCTTGACAGGGGTAATTGGGGAGCTGTTTTTT. Protein product: CASSLTGVIGELFF. Drawing the rest from reference TRBV7-9 and TRBJ2-2, the complete variable domain is DTGVSQNPRHKITKRGQNVTFRCDPISEHNRLYWYRQTLGQGPEFLTYFQNEAQLEKSRLLSDRFSAERPKGSFSTLEIQRTEQGDSAMYLCASSLTGVIGELFFGEGSRLTVL.